The rows below give T cell receptor beta chains drawn from one sample of a study of blood T cell repertoires in COVID-19. The repertoire was sequenced with immunoSEQ multiplex PCR; TCRdb's copy has only in-frame clones and lacks some. Altogether approximately 110,000 clones are present, approximately 84% being singletons, with the ten largest covering over 2%. The sample comprised peripheral blood. Every receptor here comes from a human donor in a cohort sampled during active COVID-19. CDR3s include the opening cysteine and the closing phenylalanine or tryptophan. A D gene is named only where the DNA matches it firmly. Clone size is stated in some rows and not others, as once, few, many or a class when expanded.

CDR3 protein: CASSQATGTSVYEQYF
CDR3 DNA: TGCGCCAGCAGCCAAGCAACCGGGACTAGCGTTTACGAGCAGTACTTC
V gene: TRBV4-1
D gene: TRBD2
J gene: TRBJ2-7
clone size: -

CDR3 protein: CASSLAQGGYYEQYF
CDR3 DNA: TGTGCCAGCAGTTTAGCACAGGGGGGATACTACGAGCAGTACTTC
V gene: TRBV28
D gene: TRBD1
J gene: TRBJ2-7
clone size: -

CDR3 protein: CASSFPGPYEQYF
CDR3 DNA: TGTGCCAGCAGCTTTCCAGGGCCCTACGAGCAGTACTTC
V gene: TRBV7-9
D gene: -
J gene: TRBJ2-7
clone size: -

CDR3 protein: CASSLVGGTEQYF
CDR3 DNA: TGTGCCAGCAGCTTAGTTGGGGGGACGGAGCAGTACTTC
V gene: TRBV7-2
D gene: -
J gene: TRBJ2-7
clone size: -

CDR3 protein: CASSYAGLRYF
CDR3 DNA: TGTGCCAGCAGTTATGCGGGGCTTCGTTACTTC
V gene: TRBV6-5
D gene: -
J gene: TRBJ1-2
clone size: once

CDR3 protein: CARGLAGGPPYNEQFF
CDR3 DNA: TGTGCCAGAGGACTAGCGGGAGGGCCCCCCTACAATGAGCAGTTCTTC
V gene: TRBV21-1
D gene: -
J gene: TRBJ2-1
clone size: -

CDR3 protein: CASSSRTLWETQYF
CDR3 DNA: TGTGCCAGCAGTTCTCGTACTTTATGGGAGACCCAGTACTTC
V gene: TRBV27
D gene: -
J gene: TRBJ2-5
clone size: -

CDR3 protein: CASSGWESYEQYF
CDR3 DNA: TGTGCCAGCAGCGGTTGGGAGAGCTACGAGCAGTACTTC
V gene: TRBV7-9
D gene: -
J gene: TRBJ2-7
clone size: -

CDR3 protein: CASSQDWPDTQYF
CDR3 DNA: TGCGCCAGCAGCCAAGATTGGCCAGATACGCAGTATTTT
V gene: TRBV4-3
D gene: -
J gene: TRBJ2-3
clone size: once

CDR3 protein: CASSLRQGNQPQHF
CDR3 DNA: TGTGCCAGCAGTTTACGTCAGGGAAATCAGCCCCAGCATTTT
V gene: TRBV27
D gene: -
J gene: TRBJ1-5
clone size: -

CDR3 protein: CASSQPGLASPQYF
CDR3 DNA: TGTGCCAGCAGCCAACCGGGACTAGCGAGCCCGCAGTACTTC
V gene: TRBV3-1/TRBV3-2
D gene: TRBD2
J gene: TRBJ2-7
clone size: -

CDR3 protein: CASSVLAGASYEQYF
CDR3 DNA: TGTGCCAGCAGCGTATTGGCAGGCGCCTCCTACGAGCAGTACTTC
V gene: TRBV9
D gene: -
J gene: TRBJ2-7
clone size: -